The text below deals with one T cell receptor (beta chain). Germline V CDR1 and CDR2: LNHNV, YYDKDF (reference sequence). V shed 3 bases and J shed 2 bases, with 16 bases lying between them. The length of the CDR3 is 17 residues. The data originate from a study of OX40 agonist ivuxolimab in advanced cancers. Looking at the study overall: Ivuxolimab was delivered to patients intravenously every 2 weeks at doses spanning 0.01 to 10 mg/kg. Dose-escalation cases comprised hepatocellular carcinoma, melanoma, renal cell or head and neck cancer.

TCRdb keeps only in-frame clones here, not all; method: immunoSEQ multiplex PCR. The data show over 150,000 clones, 94% seen once. The chain employs TRBV15 and TRBJ2-2, with D perhaps matching TRBD1 (5 bases). The origin of this receptor is an adult with an advanced solid tumor such as melanoma, head and neck, liver or kidney cancer. The sequencing here drew on CD4+ or CD8+ T cells sorted from blood, taken in a trial of the OX40 agonist ivuxolimab. The CDR3, as DNA: TGTGCCACCAGCAGTGCTTTTACAGGTCGTAACACCGGGGAGCTGTTTTTT. Amino acid sequence: CATSSAFTGRNTGELFF.